This T cell receptor (beta chain) was identified in a study of blood T cells in healthy people across ages. Looking at the study overall: The template switching approach captured approximately one barcoded beta molecule for every two T cells. General study results and limits: Diversity figures derived from one million T cells were judged to underestimate the true value. A strong correlation between TCR beta diversity and naive T cell percentage was seen.

As concerns this clonotype: Its antigen is as yet unknown.

A J-beta primer mix and a sample-barcoded 5' primer were used in a second PCR of about 7 to 12 cycles. Each CDR3 protein gets one entry after TCRdb re-called the 5' RACE reads with MiXCR. Of over 600,000 distinct CDR3 sequences listed, around 21% are singletons. This CDR3 has 14 amino acids. Germline CDR1 and CDR2: SGDLS and YYNGEE. Losses at the gene ends were 4 bases for V and 4 bases for J; bases not matched to a gene: 5. The sequencing sample was made of blood. The chain couples TRBV9 to TRBJ1-3, with TRBD1 identical over 7 bases. This clonotype originated in a man aged 65-85 years in good health. The CDR3 loop reads CASSSTGFGNTIYF. Here the CDR3 DNA reads TGTGCCAGCAGCTCGACAGGGTTCGGAAACACCATATATTTT.